These T cell receptor beta chains were read from a single sample in a study of cytomegalovirus exposure and HLA in healthy donors. The protocol was immunoSEQ multiplex PCR, while the TCRdb copy is restricted to in-frame clones and leaves out a portion. In the table there are roughly 89,000 clones, roughly 76% of which are singletons. Input material: PBMCs. Every receptor here comes from a woman in her 30s in good health and CMV-seronegative. Both conserved end residues are part of each CDR3. A D gene is named only where the DNA matches it firmly. For some rows the clone size is stated as once, few or many, or as a class when expanded; others skip it.

size,D,J,V,CDR3,DNA
once,TRBD2,TRBJ2-3,TRBV9,CASSVGLAGGPSRADTQYF,TGTGCCAGCAGCGTAGGGCTAGCGGGAGGGCCGTCCCGGGCAGATACGCAGTATTTT
.,.,TRBJ2-7,TRBV29-1,CSVGNSPYEQYF,TGCAGCGTTGGTAACAGTCCCTACGAGCAGTACTTC
.,TRBD1,TRBJ2-7,TRBV10-3,CAIATGTGSYEQYF,TGTGCCATCGCAACCGGGACAGGCTCCTACGAGCAGTACTTC
.,TRBD1,TRBJ2-7,TRBV10-3,CAISEGQGATEQYF,TGTGCCATCAGTGAGGGGCAGGGGGCGACCGAGCAGTACTTC
.,TRBD1,TRBJ2-1,TRBV5-6,CASSPQGVSYNEQFF,TGTGCCAGCAGCCCCCAGGGGGTCTCCTACAATGAGCAGTTCTTC
.,.,TRBJ1-1,TRBV6-6,CASSYSRVNREAFF,TGTGCCAGCAGTTACTCGAGAGTTAACCGAGAAGCTTTCTTT
.,TRBD1,TRBJ1-4,TRBV6-1,CASSEGPDRGREKLFF,TGTGCCAGCAGTGAAGGGCCGGACAGGGGGCGTGAAAAACTGTTTTTT
.,TRBD2,TRBJ2-5,TRBV2,CASRPREQYF,TGTGCCAGCAGGCCGCGGGAGCAGTACTTC
.,TRBD1,TRBJ2-3,TRBV7-3,CASSSGQGHDTQYF,TGTGCCAGCAGCTCAGGACAGGGGCACGATACGCAGTATTTT
.,.,TRBJ2-2,TRBV5-1,CASSPPGHNTGELFF,TGCGCCAGCAGCCCCCCGGGACACAACACCGGGGAGCTGTTTTTT
.,.,TRBJ2-3,TRBV29-1,CSVEAWGGTDTQYF,TGCAGCGTTGAAGCTTGGGGGGGCACAGATACGCAGTATTTT
few,.,TRBJ2-1,TRBV28,CASSDGYGKGGDEQFF,TGTGCCAGCAGTGACGGGTACGGTAAAGGGGGGGATGAGCAGTTCTTC
.,TRBD1,TRBJ2-7,TRBV5-1,CASSLGSGGRYEQYF,TGCGCCAGCAGCTTGGGTTCAGGGGGTAGGTACGAGCAGTACTTC
.,.,TRBJ2-1,TRBV6-5,CASSYSVQRAYNEQFF,TGTGCCAGCAGTTACTCGGTCCAGCGGGCCTACAATGAGCAGTTCTTC
.,TRBD2,TRBJ2-5,TRBV7-9,CASRVAGEETQYF,TGTGCCAGCAGAGTAGCGGGAGAAGAGACCCAGTACTTC
.,TRBD1,TRBJ2-7,TRBV4-2,CASSQGVGTAYEQYF,TGTGCCAGCAGCCAAGGGGTGGGGACAGCCTACGAGCAGTACTTC
.,TRBD2,TRBJ2-1,TRBV19,CASSPKPSGSSYNEQFF,TGTGCCAGTAGCCCTAAGCCTAGCGGGAGCTCCTACAATGAGCAGTTCTTC
.,.,TRBJ1-1,TRBV6-1,CASSEALLQQAFF,TGTGCCAGCAGTGAAGCGCTTTTACAGCAGGCTTTCTTT
.,TRBD1,TRBJ1-4,TRBV11-3,CASPRTGGLFF,TGTGCCAGCCCCCGGACAGGTGGACTGTTTTTT
.,.,TRBJ2-2,TRBV27,CASSYRQGFGTGELFF,TGTGCCAGCAGTTATAGGCAGGGGTTCGGCACCGGGGAGCTGTTTTTT
.,TRBD2,TRBJ2-7,TRBV28,CASIELAGNPYEQYF,TGTGCCAGCATCGAACTAGCGGGGAACCCCTACGAGCAGTACTTC
.,.,TRBJ1-5,TRBV28,CASQTDNSNQPQHF,TGTGCCAGCCAGACAGATAATAGCAATCAGCCCCAGCATTTT
few,.,TRBJ2-3,TRBV7-3,CASSLGNQGADTQYF,TGTGCCAGCAGCCTAGGAAATCAGGGCGCAGATACGCAGTATTTT
.,.,TRBJ2-1,TRBV30,CAWSARGSIADEQFF,TGTGCCTGGAGTGCCCGTGGTTCTATTGCCGATGAGCAGTTCTTC
.,.,TRBJ1-2,TRBV4-2,CASSQDRNTNYGYTF,TGTGCCAGCAGCCAAGACAGAAACACTAACTATGGCTACACCTTC
.,.,TRBJ2-7,TRBV28,CASSFGGANYEQYF,TGTGCCAGCAGTTTCGGCGGAGCTAACTACGAGCAGTACTTC
.,.,TRBJ1-2,TRBV2,CASSENGGYDGYTF,TGTGCCAGCAGTGAAAACGGAGGGTACGATGGCTACACCTTC
.,TRBD1,TRBJ2-7,TRBV25-1,CASSVLLGQGVNEQYF,TGTGCCAGCAGTGTGCTCCTGGGACAGGGGGTCAACGAGCAGTACTTC
.,TRBD2,TRBJ2-3,TRBV7-3,CASSRAPSGSSTDTQYF,TGTGCCAGCAGCCGTGCCCCTAGCGGGTCTAGCACAGATACGCAGTATTTT
.,.,TRBJ2-7,TRBV9,CASSVEAGSTYEQYF,TGTGCCAGCAGCGTAGAAGCGGGCTCAACCTACGAGCAGTACTTC
.,TRBD1,TRBJ1-1,TRBV18,CASSRQGNTEAFF,TGTGCCAGCTCACGACAGGGGAACACTGAAGCTTTCTTT
few,TRBD2,TRBJ2-5,TRBV7-9,CASSPGTSGNQETQYF,TGTGCCAGCAGCCCCGGGACTAGCGGGAACCAAGAGACCCAGTACTTC
.,.,TRBJ2-7,TRBV18,CASSPGGAISYEQYF,TGTGCCAGCTCACCAGGAGGGGCCATCTCCTACGAGCAGTACTTC
.,TRBD1,TRBJ1-1,TRBV27,CASSPFTGRQGGGAFF,TGTGCCAGCAGTCCCTTCACGGGGAGACAGGGCGGCGGAGCTTTCTTT
few,.,TRBJ1-6,TRBV29-1,CSVATGRNSPLHF,TGCAGCGTGGCCACAGGGCGGAATTCACCCCTCCACTTT
.,.,TRBJ2-7,TRBV7-9,CASSPGTGRADF,TGTGCCAGCAGCCCCGGCACAGGGCGAGCAGACTTC
once,.,TRBJ1-2,TRBV7-9,CASSPSSGDYGYTF,TGTGCCAGCAGCCCCTCGTCGGGGGACTATGGCTACACCTTC
.,TRBD1,TRBJ2-7,TRBV28,CASTLSDRGREQYF,TGTGCCAGCACCTTAAGCGACAGGGGGCGCGAGCAGTACTTC
.,.,TRBJ2-1,TRBV5-1,CASSLQSQINNEQFF,TGCGCCAGCAGCTTACAGAGCCAAATCAACAATGAGCAGTTCTTC
.,.,TRBJ2-7,TRBV2,CASSVGGEQYF,TGTGCCAGCAGTGTAGGGGGCGAGCAGTACTTC
.,TRBD1,TRBJ1-2,TRBV25-1,CASSEMGGTGELQGYTF,TGTGCCAGCAGTGAGATGGGTGGGACAGGGGAGCTTCAGGGCTACACCTTC
once,TRBD2,TRBJ2-1,TRBV28,CASSFSGRIHEQFF,TGTGCCAGCAGTTTTAGCGGGAGAATTCACGAGCAGTTCTTC
.,.,TRBJ2-7,TRBV19,CASSSGRMYEQYF,TGTGCCAGTAGTAGTGGGAGGATGTACGAGCAGTACTTC
.,.,TRBJ2-1,TRBV4-3,CASSQDFTPSYNEQFF,TGCGCCAGCAGCCAGGACTTTACCCCCTCCTACAATGAGCAGTTCTTC
.,.,TRBJ1-1,TRBV5-1,CASSSELNTEAFF,TGCGCCAGCAGCTCGGAGCTGAACACTGAAGCTTTCTTT
.,.,TRBJ1-1,TRBV11-3,CASSALQGEAFF,TGTGCCAGCAGCGCCCTCCAGGGGGAAGCTTTCTTT
.,TRBD2,TRBJ2-2,TRBV19,CASSSTGTTTGELFF,TGTGCCAGTAGTTCCACCGGGACTACGACCGGGGAGCTGTTTTTT
.,.,TRBJ2-5,TRBV5-1,CASSPATGDQETQYF,TGCGCCAGCAGCCCAGCGACAGGAGACCAAGAGACCCAGTACTTC
.,TRBD2,TRBJ2-1,TRBV5-4,CASSSPGWASGRTYNEQFF,TGTGCCAGCAGCTCCCCGGGTTGGGCTAGCGGGAGAACGTACAATGAGCAGTTCTTC
.,.,TRBJ2-3,TRBV5-1,CASSSTGFSTDTQYF,TGCGCCAGCAGCTCTACAGGGTTTAGCACAGATACGCAGTATTTT
.,TRBD2,TRBJ2-1,TRBV5-4,CASSPNSGADYNEQFF,TGTGCCAGCAGCCCGAATAGCGGGGCCGACTACAATGAGCAGTTCTTC
.,.,TRBJ1-1,TRBV6-1,CASRHGVGEETEAFF,TGTGCCAGCAGGCACGGAGTGGGTGAGGAGACTGAAGCTTTCTTT
.,.,TRBJ1-6,TRBV28,CASSSTGLHF,TGTGCCAGCAGTTCAACGGGACTGCATTTT